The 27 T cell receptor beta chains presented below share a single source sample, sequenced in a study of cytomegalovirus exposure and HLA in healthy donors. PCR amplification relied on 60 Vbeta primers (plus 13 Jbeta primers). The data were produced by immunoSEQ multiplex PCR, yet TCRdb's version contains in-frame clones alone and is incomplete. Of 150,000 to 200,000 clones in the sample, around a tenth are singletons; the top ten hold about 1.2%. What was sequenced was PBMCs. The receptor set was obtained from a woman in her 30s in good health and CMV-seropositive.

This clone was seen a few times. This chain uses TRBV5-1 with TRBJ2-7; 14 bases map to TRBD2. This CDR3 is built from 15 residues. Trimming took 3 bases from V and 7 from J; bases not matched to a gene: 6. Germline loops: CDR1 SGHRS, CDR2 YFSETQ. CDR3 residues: CASSYGLAGGQEQYF. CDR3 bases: TGCGCCAGCAGCTACGGACTAGCGGGAGGTCAAGAGCAGTACTTC. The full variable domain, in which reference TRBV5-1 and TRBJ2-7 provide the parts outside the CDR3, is KAGVTQTPRYLIKTRGQQVTLSCSPISGHRSVSWYQQTPGQGLQFLFEYFSETQRNKGNFPGRFSGRQFSNSRSEMNVSTLELGDSALYLCASSYGLAGGQEQYFGPGTRLTVT.

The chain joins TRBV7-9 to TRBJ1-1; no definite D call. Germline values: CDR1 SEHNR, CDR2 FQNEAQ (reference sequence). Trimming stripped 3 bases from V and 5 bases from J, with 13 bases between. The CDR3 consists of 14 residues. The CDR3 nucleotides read TGTGCCAGCAGCTTTATATCTAGAAGAACTGAAGCTTTCTTT. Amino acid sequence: CASSFISRRTEAFF.

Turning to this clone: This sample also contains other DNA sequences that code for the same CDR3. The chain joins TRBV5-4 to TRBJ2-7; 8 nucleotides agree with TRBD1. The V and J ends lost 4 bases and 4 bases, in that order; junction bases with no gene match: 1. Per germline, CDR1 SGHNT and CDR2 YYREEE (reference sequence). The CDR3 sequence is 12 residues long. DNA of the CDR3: TGTGCCAGCAGCGACAGGGGATACGAGCAGTACTTC. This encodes CASSDRGYEQYF.

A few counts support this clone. The CDR3 sequence is CASSQDNDGSQAYEQYF. The DNA of the CDR3 is TGTGCCAGCAGCCAAGATAACGATGGGAGTCAGGCCTACGAGCAGTACTTC. The chain combines TRBV4-2 with TRBJ2-7; D perhaps matches TRBD2 (5 bases). Trimming removed 0 bases from V and 2 bases from J, with 17 bases in between. Germline loops: CDR1 LGHNA, CDR2 YNFKEQ. The CDR3 has 17 residues.

CDR3 bases: TGTGCCAGCAGCCCGACCAGAAGGGGGCCGGATACGCAGTATTTT. Amino acids: CASSPTRRGPDTQYF. This sequence joins TRBV7-2 and TRBJ2-3; TRBD1 agrees at 7 bases. The CDR3 has 15 residues. Germline CDR1 reads SGHTA; CDR2 reads FQGNSA. V trimming: 5 bases; J trimming: 6 bases; junction bases outside the gene matches: 11. Drawing the rest from reference TRBV7-2 and TRBJ2-3, the complete variable domain is GAGVSQSPSNKVTEKGKDVELRCDPISGHTALYWYRQSLGQGLEFLIYFQGNSAPDKSGLPSDRFSAERTGGSVSTLTIQRTQQEDSAVYLCASSPTRRGPDTQYFGPGTRLTVL.

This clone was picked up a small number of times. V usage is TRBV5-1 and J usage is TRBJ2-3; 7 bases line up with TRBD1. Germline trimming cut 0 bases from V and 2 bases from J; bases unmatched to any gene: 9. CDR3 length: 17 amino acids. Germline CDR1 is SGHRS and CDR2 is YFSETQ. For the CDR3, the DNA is TGCGCCAGCAGCTTGGGAAACCGGGACAGATTCACAGATACGCAGTATTTT. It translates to CASSLGNRDRFTDTQYF.

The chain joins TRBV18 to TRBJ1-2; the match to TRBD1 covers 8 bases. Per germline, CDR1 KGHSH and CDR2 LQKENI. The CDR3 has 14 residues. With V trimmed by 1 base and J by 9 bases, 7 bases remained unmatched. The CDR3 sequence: CASSPRERTGRYTF. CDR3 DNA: TGTGCCAGCTCACCACGGGAGAGGACAGGGCGCTACACCTTC.

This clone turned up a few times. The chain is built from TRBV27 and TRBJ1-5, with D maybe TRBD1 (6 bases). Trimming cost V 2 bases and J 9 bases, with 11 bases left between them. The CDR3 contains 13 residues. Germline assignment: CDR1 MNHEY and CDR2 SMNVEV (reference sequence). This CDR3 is CASSLTGRGPQHF. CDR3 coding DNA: TGTGCCAGCAGTTTAACAGGGCGAGGGCCCCAGCATTTT.

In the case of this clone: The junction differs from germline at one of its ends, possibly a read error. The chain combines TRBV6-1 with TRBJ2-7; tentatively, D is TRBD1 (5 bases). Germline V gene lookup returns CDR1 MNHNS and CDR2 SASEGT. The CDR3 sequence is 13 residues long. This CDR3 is CASSVGVKRGLDF. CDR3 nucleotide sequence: TGTGCCAGCAGTGTAGGGGTAAAAAGGGGCCTGGACTTC.

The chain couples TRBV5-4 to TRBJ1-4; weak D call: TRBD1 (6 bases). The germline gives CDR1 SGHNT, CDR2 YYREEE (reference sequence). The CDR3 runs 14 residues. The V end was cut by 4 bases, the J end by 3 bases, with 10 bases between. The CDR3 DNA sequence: TGTGCCAGCAGCACTCAGGGGTCTAATGAAAAACTGTTTTTT. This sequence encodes CASSTQGSNEKLFF.

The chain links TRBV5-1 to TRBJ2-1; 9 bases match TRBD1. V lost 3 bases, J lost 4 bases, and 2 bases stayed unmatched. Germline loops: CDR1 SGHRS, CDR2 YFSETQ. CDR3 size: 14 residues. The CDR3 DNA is TGCGCCAGCAGCTCCGGGACAGGGTACAATGAGCAGTTCTTC. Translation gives CASSSGTGYNEQFF.

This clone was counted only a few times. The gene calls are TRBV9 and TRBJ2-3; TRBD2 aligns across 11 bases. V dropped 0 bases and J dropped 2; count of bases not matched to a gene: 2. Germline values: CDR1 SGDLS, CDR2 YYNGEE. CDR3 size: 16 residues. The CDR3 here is CASSVGLAGLTDTQYF. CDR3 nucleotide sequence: TGTGCCAGCAGCGTAGGACTAGCGGGGCTCACAGATACGCAGTATTTT. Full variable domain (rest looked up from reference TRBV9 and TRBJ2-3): DSGVTQTPKHLITATGQRVTLRCSPRSGDLSVYWYQQSLDQGLQFLIQYYNGEERAKGNILERFSAQQFPDLHSELNLSSLELGDSALYFCASSVGLAGLTDTQYFGPGTRLTVL.

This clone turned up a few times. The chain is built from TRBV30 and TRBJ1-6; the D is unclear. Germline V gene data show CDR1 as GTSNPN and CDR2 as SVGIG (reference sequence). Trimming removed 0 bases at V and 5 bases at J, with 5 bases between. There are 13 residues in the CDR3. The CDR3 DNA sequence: TGTGCCTGGAGTGTGAGGAATAATTCACCCCTCCACTTT. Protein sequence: CAWSVRNNSPLHF.

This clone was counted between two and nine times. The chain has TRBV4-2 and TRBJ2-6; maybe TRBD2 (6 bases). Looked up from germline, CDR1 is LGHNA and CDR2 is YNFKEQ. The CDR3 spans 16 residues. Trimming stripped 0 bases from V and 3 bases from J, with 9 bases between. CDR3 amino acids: CASSQEEGSGANVLTF. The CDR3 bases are TGTGCCAGCAGCCAAGAGGAGGGGAGTGGGGCCAACGTCCTGACTTTC.

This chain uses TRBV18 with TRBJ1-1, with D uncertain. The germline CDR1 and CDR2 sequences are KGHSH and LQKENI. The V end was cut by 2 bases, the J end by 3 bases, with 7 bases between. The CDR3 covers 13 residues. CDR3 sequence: CASSPGRDTEAFF. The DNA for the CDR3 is TGTGCCAGCTCACCAGGGCGGGACACTGAAGCTTTCTTT. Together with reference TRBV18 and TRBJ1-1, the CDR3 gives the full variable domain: NAGVMQNPRHLVRRRGQEARLRCSPMKGHSHVYWYRQLPEEGLKFMVYLQKENIIDESGMPKERFSAEFPKEGPSILRIQQVVRGDSAAYFCASSPGRDTEAFFGQGTRLTVV.

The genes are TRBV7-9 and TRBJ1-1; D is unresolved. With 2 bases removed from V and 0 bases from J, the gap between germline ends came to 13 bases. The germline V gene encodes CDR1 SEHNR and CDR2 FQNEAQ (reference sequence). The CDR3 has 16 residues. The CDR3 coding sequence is TGTGCCAGCAGCTTATGGGTCCGAGGGATGAACACTGAAGCTTTCTTT. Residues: CASSLWVRGMNTEAFF. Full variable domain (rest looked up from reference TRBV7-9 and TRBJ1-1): DTGVSQNPRHKITKRGQNVTFRCDPISEHNRLYWYRQTLGQGPEFLTYFQNEAQLEKSRLLSDRFSAERPKGSFSTLEIQRTEQGDSAMYLCASSLWVRGMNTEAFFGQGTRLTVV.

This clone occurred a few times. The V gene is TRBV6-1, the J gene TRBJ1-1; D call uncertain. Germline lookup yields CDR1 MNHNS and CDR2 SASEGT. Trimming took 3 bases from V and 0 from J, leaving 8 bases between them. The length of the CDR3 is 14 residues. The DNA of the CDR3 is TGTGCCAGCAGTGACTACAGCATGAACACTGAAGCTTTCTTT. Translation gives CASSDYSMNTEAFF.

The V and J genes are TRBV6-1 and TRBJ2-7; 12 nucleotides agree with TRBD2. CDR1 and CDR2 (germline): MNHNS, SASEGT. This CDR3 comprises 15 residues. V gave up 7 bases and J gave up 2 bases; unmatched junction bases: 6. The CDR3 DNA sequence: TGTGCCAGCAAGTCAACTAGCGGGGGGACCTACGAGCAGTACTTC. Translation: CASKSTSGGTYEQYF.

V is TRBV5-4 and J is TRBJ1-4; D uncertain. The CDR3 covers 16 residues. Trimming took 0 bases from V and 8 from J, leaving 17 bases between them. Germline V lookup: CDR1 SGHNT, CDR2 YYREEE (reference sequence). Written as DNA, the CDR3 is TGTGCCAGCAGCTTGGAGAACAACCCATCGGAGGAAAAACTGTTTTTT. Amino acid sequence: CASSLENNPSEEKLFF.

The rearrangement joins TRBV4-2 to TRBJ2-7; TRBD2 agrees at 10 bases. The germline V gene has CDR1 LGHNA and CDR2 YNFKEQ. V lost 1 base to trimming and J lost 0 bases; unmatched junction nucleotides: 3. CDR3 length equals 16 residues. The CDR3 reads CASSQVASGSSYEQYF. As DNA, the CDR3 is TGTGCCAGCAGCCAAGTGGCTAGCGGGAGCTCCTACGAGCAGTACTTC.

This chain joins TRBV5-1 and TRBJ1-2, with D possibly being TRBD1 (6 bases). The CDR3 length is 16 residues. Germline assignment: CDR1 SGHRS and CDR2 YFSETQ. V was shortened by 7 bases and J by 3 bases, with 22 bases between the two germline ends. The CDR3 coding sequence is TGCGCCAGCGGAAAGGACAGCCCCGTAGTCGACTATGGCTACACCTTC. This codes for CASGKDSPVVDYGYTF.

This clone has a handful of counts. The CDR3 bases are TGTGCCAGCAGCTTAGCTTCAATTATTAGCGGGAAAAAAAACATTCAGTACTTC. Translation: CASSLASIISGKKNIQYF. The rearrangement joins TRBV7-9 to TRBJ2-4; 8 nucleotides match TRBD2. This CDR3 has 18 residues. The germline V gene has CDR1 SEHNR and CDR2 FQNEAQ (reference sequence). The V gene end was trimmed by 0 bases and the J gene end by 4 bases; junction bases not matched to a gene: 11.

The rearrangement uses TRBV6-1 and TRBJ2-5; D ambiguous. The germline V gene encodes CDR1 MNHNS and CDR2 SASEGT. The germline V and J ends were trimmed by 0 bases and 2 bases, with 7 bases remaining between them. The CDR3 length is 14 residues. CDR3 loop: CASSEAFRQETQYF. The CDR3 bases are TGTGCCAGCAGTGAAGCGTTCAGGCAAGAGACCCAGTACTTC.

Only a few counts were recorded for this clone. Here the CDR3 reads CASSDTTGTQYF. The CDR3, as DNA: TGTGCCAGCAGTGACACCACTGGTACGCAGTATTTT. This chain joins TRBV2 and TRBJ2-3; no clear D gene. Deletions cut 3 bases from V and 8 bases from J, with 9 bases between. Looked up from germline, CDR1 is SNHLY and CDR2 is FYNNEI. There are 12 residues in the CDR3.

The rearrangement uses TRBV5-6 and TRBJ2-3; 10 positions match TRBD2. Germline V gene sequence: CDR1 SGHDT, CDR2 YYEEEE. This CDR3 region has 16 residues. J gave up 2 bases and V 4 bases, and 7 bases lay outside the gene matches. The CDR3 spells CASSVTSGSSTDTQYF. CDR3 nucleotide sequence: TGTGCCAGCAGCGTGACTAGCGGGTCATCCACAGATACGCAGTATTTT. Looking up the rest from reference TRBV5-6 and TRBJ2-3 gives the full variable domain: DAGVTQSPTHLIKTRGQQVTLRCSPKSGHDTVSWYQQALGQGPQFIFQYYEEEERQRGNFPDRFSGHQFPNYSSELNVNALLLGDSALYLCASSVTSGSSTDTQYFGPGTRLTVL.

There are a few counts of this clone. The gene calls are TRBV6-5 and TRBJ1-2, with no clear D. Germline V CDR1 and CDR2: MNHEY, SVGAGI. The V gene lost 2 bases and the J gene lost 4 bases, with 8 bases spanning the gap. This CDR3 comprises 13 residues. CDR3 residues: CASSYRKFYGYTF. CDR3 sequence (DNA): TGTGCCAGCAGTTACCGTAAATTCTATGGCTACACCTTC.

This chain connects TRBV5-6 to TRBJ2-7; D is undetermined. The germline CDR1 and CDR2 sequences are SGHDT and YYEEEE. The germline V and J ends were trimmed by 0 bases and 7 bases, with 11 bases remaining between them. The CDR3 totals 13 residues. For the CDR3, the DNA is TGTGCCAGCAGCTTGGGCCCTGACGGGGAGCAGTACTTC. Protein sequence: CASSLGPDGEQYF.